The T cell receptor (beta chain) under discussion was sequenced for a study of blood T cell repertoires in COVID-19. Study-wide context: From T cells, B-cell-depleted T cells, or PBMCs came the material, which was cDNA or gDNA.

The CDR3 covers 16 residues. Trimming removed 4 bases from V and 2 bases from J; junction bases left unmatched: 5. The germline gives CDR1 LNHDA, CDR2 SQIVND (reference sequence). In the source study's methods: Amplification with reference gene primers provided the estimates of nucleated cell counts. The method was immunoSEQ multiplex PCR; TCRdb's version includes in-frame clones alone and lacks a portion of them. Clone size and the V and J calls come from that table; the DNA yielded D and trimming. The sample lists roughly 32,000 clones; approximately 85% were seen once. This clone was observed once.

This TCR was recovered from a man aged 55 to 70 with active or convalescent COVID-19. The chain links TRBV19 to TRBJ2-3, with 11 bases matching TRBD2. Material: peripheral blood. This CDR3 reads CASSNRLAGYTDTQYF. The CDR3 DNA reads as TGTGCCAGTAGTAATAGACTAGCGGGGTACACAGATACGCAGTATTTT.